This T cell receptor (beta chain) was sequenced for a study of human T cells and chemical hapten exposure. In this sample, this clonotype turned up a few times. Noted time point: patch test 2, 6 weeks after DPC sensitization. Treatment indicated: therapeutic diphenylcyclopropenone sensitization with weekly scalp DPC. TCRdb reprocessed the RACE reads via MiXCR and lists one record per CDR3 protein. The sample lists over 40,000 distinct CDR3 sequences, approximately 3.4% seen once, with less than 8.5% in the top ten. V was cut by 5 bases and J by 7 bases, with 6 bases left in between. Germline assignment: CDR1 MNHNY and CDR2 SVGAGI (reference sequence). CDR3 length: 11 residues.

This rearrangement joins TRBV6-6 to TRBJ2-1; D ambiguous. The TCR comes from a middle-aged man with alopecia areata. Some clones in this sample may be carry-over from other donors' samples. The sequenced sample was whole blood, obtained in connection with sensitization to the hapten diphenylcyclopropenone (DPC). In nucleotides, the CDR3 is TGTGCCAGCAGTGAGAGAAATGAGCAGTTCTTC. It is translated as CASSERNEQFF.